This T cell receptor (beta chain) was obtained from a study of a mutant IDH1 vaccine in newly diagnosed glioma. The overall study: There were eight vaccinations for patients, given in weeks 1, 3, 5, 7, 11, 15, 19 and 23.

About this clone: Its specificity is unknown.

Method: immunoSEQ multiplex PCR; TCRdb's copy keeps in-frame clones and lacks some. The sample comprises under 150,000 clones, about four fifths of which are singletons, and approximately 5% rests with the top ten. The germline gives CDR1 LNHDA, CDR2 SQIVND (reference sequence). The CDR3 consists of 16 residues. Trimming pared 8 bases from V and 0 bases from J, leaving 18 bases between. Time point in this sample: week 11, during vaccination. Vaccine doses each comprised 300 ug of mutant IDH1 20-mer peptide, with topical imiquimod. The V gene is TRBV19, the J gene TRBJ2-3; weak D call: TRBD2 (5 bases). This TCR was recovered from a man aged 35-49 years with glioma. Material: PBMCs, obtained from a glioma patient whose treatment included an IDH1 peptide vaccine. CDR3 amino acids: CASSAWRRPSTDTQYF. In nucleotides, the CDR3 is TGTGCCAGTTCCGCCTGGAGGCGGCCTAGCACAGATACGCAGTATTTT.